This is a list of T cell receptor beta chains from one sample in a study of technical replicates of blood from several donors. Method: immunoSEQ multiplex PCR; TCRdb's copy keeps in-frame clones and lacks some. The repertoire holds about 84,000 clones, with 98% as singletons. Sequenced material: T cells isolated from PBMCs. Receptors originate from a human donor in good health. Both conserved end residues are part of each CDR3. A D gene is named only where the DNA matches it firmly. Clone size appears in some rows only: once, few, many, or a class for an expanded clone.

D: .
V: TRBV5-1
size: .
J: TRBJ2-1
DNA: TGCGCCAGCAGCTTGGCCTTCTCGGAACAGGGTTGGTCCGGTGAGCAGTTCTTC
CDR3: CASSLAFSEQGWSGEQFF

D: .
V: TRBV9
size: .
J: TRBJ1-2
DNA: TGTGCCAGCAGCGTAGGAGGGAGTGGGCAGGGGTACACCTTC
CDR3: CASSVGGSGQGYTF

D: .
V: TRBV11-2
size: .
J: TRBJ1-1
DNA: TGTGCCAGCAGCTTAGATCGGGGGGCCAACACTGAAGCTTTCTTT
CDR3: CASSLDRGANTEAFF

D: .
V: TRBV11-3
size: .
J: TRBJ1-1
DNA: TGTGCCAGCAGCTTGCCCTTCAGTATGAACACTGAAGCTTTCTTT
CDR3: CASSLPFSMNTEAFF

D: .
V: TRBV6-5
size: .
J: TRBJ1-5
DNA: TGTGCCAGCAGTCTCGACAGTGGCAATCAGCCCCAGCATTTT
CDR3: CASSLDSGNQPQHF

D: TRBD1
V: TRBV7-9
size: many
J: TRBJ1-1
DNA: TGTGCCAGCAGCTGGGGACAGGGGAACACTGAAGCTTTCTTT
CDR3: CASSWGQGNTEAFF

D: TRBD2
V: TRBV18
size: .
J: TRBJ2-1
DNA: TGTGCCAGCTCACCACCGGGACTAGCGGGGTCGTATGAGCAGTTCTTC
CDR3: CASSPPGLAGSYEQFF

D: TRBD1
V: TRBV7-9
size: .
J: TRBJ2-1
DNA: TGTGCCAGCAGTTTCCGGGACAGGGGAAGCCACAATGAGCAGTTCTTC
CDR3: CASSFRDRGSHNEQFF

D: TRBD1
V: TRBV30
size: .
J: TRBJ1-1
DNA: TGTGCCTGGAGTGTACGGGACAGCACTGAAGCTTTCTTT
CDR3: CAWSVRDSTEAFF

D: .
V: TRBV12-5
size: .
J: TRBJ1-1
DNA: TGTGCTAGTGGGGCTCCGACAGGGAACACTGAAGCTTTCTTT
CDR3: CASGAPTGNTEAFF

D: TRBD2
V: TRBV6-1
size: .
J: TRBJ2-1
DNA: TGTGCCAGCAGAGTAGCGGGGCTCTCCTACAATGAGCAGTTCTTC
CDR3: CASRVAGLSYNEQFF

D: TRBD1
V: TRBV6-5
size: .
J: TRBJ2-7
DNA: TGTGCCAGCAGCTCTGGACAGGGGTACGCGGAGCAGTACTTC
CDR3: CASSSGQGYAEQYF

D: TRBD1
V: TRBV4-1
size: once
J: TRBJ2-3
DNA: TGCGCCAGCGATCCGGGACAGGGGCTAACAGATACGCAGTATTTT
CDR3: CASDPGQGLTDTQYF

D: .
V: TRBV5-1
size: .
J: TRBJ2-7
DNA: TGCGCCAGCAGGTCAGACAGGACCTACGAGCAGTACTTC
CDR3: CASRSDRTYEQYF

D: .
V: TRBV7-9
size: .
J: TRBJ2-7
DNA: TGTGCCAGCAGCTTCTTCAGGGGCCTCTACTCCTACGAGCAGTACTTC
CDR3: CASSFFRGLYSYEQYF

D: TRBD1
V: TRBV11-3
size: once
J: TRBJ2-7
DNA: TGTGCCAGCAGCTCCCGGGACAGGGCCTACGAGCAGTACTTC
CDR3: CASSSRDRAYEQYF

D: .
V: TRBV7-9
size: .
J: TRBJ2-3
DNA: TGTGCCAGCAGCTTGATCCTTGACCCGCGAGGCCGCACAGATACGCAGTATTTT
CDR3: CASSLILDPRGRTDTQYF

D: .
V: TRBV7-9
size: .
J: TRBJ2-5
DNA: TGTGCCAGCGGCCCTCGCGGAGAGACCCAGTACTTC
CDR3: CASGPRGETQYF

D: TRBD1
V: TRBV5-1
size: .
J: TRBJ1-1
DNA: TGCGCCAGCAGCGGCAGGGACAGGGGGGAAACTGAAGCTTTCTTT
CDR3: CASSGRDRGETEAFF

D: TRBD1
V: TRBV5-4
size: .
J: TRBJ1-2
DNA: TGTGCCAGCAGCAAGGACAGGGGGAGGCACTATGGCTACACCTTC
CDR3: CASSKDRGRHYGYTF

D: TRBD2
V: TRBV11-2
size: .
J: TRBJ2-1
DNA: TGTGCCAGCAGCTGGGGACTAGCGGCACATGAGCAGTTCTTC
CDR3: CASSWGLAAHEQFF

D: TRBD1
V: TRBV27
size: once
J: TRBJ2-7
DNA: TGTGCCAGCAGTCCGCGGGACAGGGGGCCTTACGAGCAGTACTTC
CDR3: CASSPRDRGPYEQYF

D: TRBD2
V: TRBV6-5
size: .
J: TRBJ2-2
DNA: TGTGCCAGCAGTTTGGTTCTAGCGGGGGGCACCGGGGAGCTGTTTTTT
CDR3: CASSLVLAGGTGELFF

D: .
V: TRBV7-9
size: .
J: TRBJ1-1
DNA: TGTGCCAGCAGACCTGCTGCGCCTGAAGCTTTCTTT
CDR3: CASRPAAPEAFF

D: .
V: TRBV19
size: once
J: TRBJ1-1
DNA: TGTGCCAGTAGTATCGATACAAACACTGAAGCTTTCTTT
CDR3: CASSIDTNTEAFF

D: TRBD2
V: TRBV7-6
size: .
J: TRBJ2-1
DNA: TGTGCCAGCACCTACCTAGCGGGAGAGGTTAAGGGTGAGCAGTTCTTC
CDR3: CASTYLAGEVKGEQFF

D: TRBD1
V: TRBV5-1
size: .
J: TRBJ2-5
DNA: TGCGCCAGCAGCTTGGGACAGGGGGGAAAGACCCAGTACTTC
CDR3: CASSLGQGGKTQYF

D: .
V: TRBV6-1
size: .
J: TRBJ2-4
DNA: TGTGCCAGCAGCTGGACAGAACAAAACATTCAGTACTTC
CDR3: CASSWTEQNIQYF

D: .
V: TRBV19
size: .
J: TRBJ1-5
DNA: TGTGCCAGTACCTCTGAGCGGGGGGGCTGGCAGCCCCAGCATTTT
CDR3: CASTSERGGWQPQHF

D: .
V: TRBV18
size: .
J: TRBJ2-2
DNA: TGTGCCAGCTCACCCCGACAGTACACCGGGGAGCTGTTTTTT
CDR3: CASSPRQYTGELFF

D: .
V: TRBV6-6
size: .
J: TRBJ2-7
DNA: TGTGCCAGCAGTTCACAGGGAAACGAGCAGTACTTC
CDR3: CASSSQGNEQYF

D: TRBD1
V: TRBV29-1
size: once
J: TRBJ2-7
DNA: TGCAGCGTTGGAGAGGACAGGACCCGTTCCTACGAGCAGTACTTC
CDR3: CSVGEDRTRSYEQYF

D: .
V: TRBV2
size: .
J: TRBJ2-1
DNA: TGTGCCAGCAGCTCTGTTGCCTACAATGAGCAGTTCTTC
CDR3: CASSSVAYNEQFF

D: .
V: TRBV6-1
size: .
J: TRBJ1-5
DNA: TGTGCCAGCAGTGAATCGTCCAGCAATCAGCCCCAGCATTTT
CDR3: CASSESSSNQPQHF

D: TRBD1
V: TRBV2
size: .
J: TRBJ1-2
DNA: TGTGCCAGCAGTGCCGGGACAGGGTATTTGGGCTACACCTTC
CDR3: CASSAGTGYLGYTF

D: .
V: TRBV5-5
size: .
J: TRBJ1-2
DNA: TGTGCCAGCAGCTTGGCGGAGGTCTATGGCTACACCTTC
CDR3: CASSLAEVYGYTF

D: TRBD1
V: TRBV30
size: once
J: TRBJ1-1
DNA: TGTGCCTGGAGGGACAGGGCTGTTGAAGCTTTCTTT
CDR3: CAWRDRAVEAFF

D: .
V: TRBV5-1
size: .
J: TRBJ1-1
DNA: TGCGCCAGCAGCTTCAGGTCGGAGAACACTGAAGCTTTCTTT
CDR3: CASSFRSENTEAFF

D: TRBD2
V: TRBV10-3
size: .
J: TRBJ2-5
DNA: TGTGCCATCAGTGGCGGGCGGGAGGGGCAAGAGACCCAGTACTTC
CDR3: CAISGGREGQETQYF

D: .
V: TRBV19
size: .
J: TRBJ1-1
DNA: TGTGCCAGTAGTGATGACAGATCGAACACTGAAGCTTTCTTT
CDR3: CASSDDRSNTEAFF

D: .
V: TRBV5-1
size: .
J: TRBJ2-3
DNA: TGCGCCAGCAGGGCGGAGGACACAGATACGCAGTATTTT
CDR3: CASRAEDTDTQYF

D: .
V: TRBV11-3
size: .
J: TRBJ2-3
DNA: TGTGCCAGCAGCTTACTAGCCGGCACAGATACGCAGTATTTT
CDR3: CASSLLAGTDTQYF

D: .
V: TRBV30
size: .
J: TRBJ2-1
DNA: TGTGCCTGGAGTTCCTCCGGTGAGCAGTTCTTC
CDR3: CAWSSSGEQFF

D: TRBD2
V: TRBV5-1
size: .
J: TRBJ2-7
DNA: TGCGCCAGCAGCTTGTGGCTAGCGGGAAAGTCCTACGAGCAGTACTTC
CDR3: CASSLWLAGKSYEQYF

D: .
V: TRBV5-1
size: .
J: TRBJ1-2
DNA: TGCGCCAGCAGCTTGGCCGGTCAAAACTATGGCTACACCTTC
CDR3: CASSLAGQNYGYTF

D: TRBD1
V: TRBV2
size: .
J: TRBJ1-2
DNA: TGTGCCAGCAGTGGACGGGACAGGGTTAGGGACTATGGCTACACCTTC
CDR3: CASSGRDRVRDYGYTF

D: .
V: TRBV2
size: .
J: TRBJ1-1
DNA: TGTGCCAGCCGGACAGTGAACACTGAAGCTTTCTTT
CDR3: CASRTVNTEAFF

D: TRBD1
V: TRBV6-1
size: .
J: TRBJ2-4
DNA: TGTGCCAGCAGTGAAGGGGGCTACATTCCAGGGGGCCGAAACATTCAGTACTTC
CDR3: CASSEGGYIPGGRNIQYF

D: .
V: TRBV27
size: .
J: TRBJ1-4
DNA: TGTGCCAGCAGTTTAAGGCCCAGGGTTCGTGAAAAACTGTTTTTT
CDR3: CASSLRPRVREKLFF

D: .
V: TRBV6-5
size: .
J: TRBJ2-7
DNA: TGTGCCAGCAGCCCGGGGGTCCTCTACGAGCAGTACTTC
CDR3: CASSPGVLYEQYF

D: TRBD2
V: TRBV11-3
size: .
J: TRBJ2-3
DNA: TGTGCCAGCAGTACCCTTGCGGGGGTTAGCACAGATACGCAGTATTTT
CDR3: CASSTLAGVSTDTQYF

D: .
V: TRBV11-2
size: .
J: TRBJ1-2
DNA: TGTGCCAGCAGCTTAGTCCCGGGGAGTGTATCTGGCTACACCTTC
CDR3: CASSLVPGSVSGYTF

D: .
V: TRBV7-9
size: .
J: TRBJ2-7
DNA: TGTGCCAGCAGCTTTACCTACGAGCAGTACTTC
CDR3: CASSFTYEQYF

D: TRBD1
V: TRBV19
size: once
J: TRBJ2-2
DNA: TGTGCCAGTAGTAGAGGGACAGGGGCTTTGTTCGCGAACACCGGGGAGCTGTTTTTT
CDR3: CASSRGTGALFANTGELFF

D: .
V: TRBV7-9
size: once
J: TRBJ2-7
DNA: TGTGCCAGCGAGGTGGGGAATCGGGGTTACGAGCAGTACTTC
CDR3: CASEVGNRGYEQYF

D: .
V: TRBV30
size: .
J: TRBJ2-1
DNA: TGTGCCTGGAGTGTGGGGCAGGGCCTCTACAATGAGCAGTTCTTC
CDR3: CAWSVGQGLYNEQFF

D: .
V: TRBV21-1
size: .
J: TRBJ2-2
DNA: TGTGCCAGCAGCAAAGAACGCCCTAGCCACCCCGGGGAGCTGTTTTTT
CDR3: CASSKERPSHPGELFF